This T cell receptor (beta chain) was documented in a study of blood T cell repertoires in COVID-19. Background on the study: Acute-phase and convalescent COVID-19 samples originated in the United States, Italy and Spain. Sample material is recorded as cDNA or gDNA derived from T cells, B-cell-depleted T cells, or PBMCs.

Authors' data handling: The authors estimated nucleated cell counts from reference gene primer amplification. Clones were read by immunoSEQ multiplex PCR, and TCRdb kept only the in-frame ones, dropping some. V, J and clone size are those of that table, while D and trimming were read from the DNA. The table lists some 240,000 clones, 84% of them singletons. The sequence came from a woman aged 40 to 49 who had recovered from COVID-19. The sequencing sample was made of peripheral blood.

The DNA of the CDR3 is TGTGCCAGCAGTTGGGACAGGCCACTTAATTCACCCCTCCACTTT. Translation: CASSWDRPLNSPLHF. This chain links TRBV2 with TRBJ1-6, with 8 nucleotides matching TRBD1. The length of the CDR3 is 15 residues. Per the germline V gene, CDR1 is SNHLY and CDR2 is FYNNEI. V lost 5 bases to trimming and J lost 6 bases; unmatched junction nucleotides: 6. The full variable domain, with the rest looked up from reference TRBV2 and TRBJ1-6, is EPEVTQTPSHQVTQMGQEVILRCVPISNHLYFYWYRQILGQKVEFLVSFYNNEISEKSEIFDDQFSVERPDGSNFTLKIRSTKLEDSAMYFCASSWDRPLNSPLHFGNGTRLTVT.